Presented here are 8 T cell receptor beta chains from one specimen sequenced in a study of tumour-infiltrating T cells in Burkitt lymphoma. TCRdb's table, derived via immunoSEQ multiplex PCR, lists solely in-frame clones and lacks some. The data contain almost 5,000 clones, roughly a tenth of them singletons. Source material: tumor tissue. The receptors originated from a human donor with diffuse large B-cell lymphoma.

This clone was seen more than once but under ten times. The V gene is TRBV4-1, the J gene TRBJ2-7; possibly TRBD2 for D (7 bases). V was clipped by 0 bases and J by 4 bases, with 13 bases between them. The germline V gene encodes CDR1 MGHRA and CDR2 YSYEKL. CDR3 length: 15 amino acids. The CDR3 reads CASSQDRGAMYEQYF. For the CDR3, the DNA is TGCGCCAGCAGCCAAGATCGGGGGGCTATGTACGAGCAGTACTTC.

This clone was counted a few times. The chain couples TRBV5-8 to TRBJ1-4, with a weak D call TRBD1 (5 bases). This CDR3 is built from 16 residues. The V and J ends lost 4 bases and 5 bases respectively, with 18 bases between them. Per germline, CDR1 SGHTS and CDR2 YDEGEE. The CDR3, as DNA: TGTGCCAGCAGCGGTCTCGTCGACAGATTGAATGAAAAACTGTTTTTT. This sequence encodes CASSGLVDRLNEKLFF.

The V and J genes are TRBV19 and TRBJ2-3; D call uncertain. Germline V CDR1 and CDR2: LNHDA, SQIVND (reference sequence). With 1 base removed from V and 0 bases from J, the gap between germline ends came to 11 bases. The CDR3 extends over 16 amino acids. CDR3 in amino acids: CASSIGPGPSTDTQYF. Written as DNA, the CDR3 is TGTGCCAGTAGTATAGGGCCAGGACCTAGCACAGATACGCAGTATTTT.

This clone was recorded a few times. CDR3 DNA: TGTGCCAGCAGCCAGGGGAGATCCGCCTACGAGCAGTACTTC. Translated: CASSQGRSAYEQYF. J is TRBJ2-7 and V is TRBV6-5; D may be TRBD1 (6 bases). CDR3 size: 14 residues. Trimming removed 6 bases at V and 2 bases at J, with 14 bases between. From germline, CDR1 is MNHEY and CDR2 SVGAGI.

This chain joins TRBV10-3 and TRBJ1-3; TRBD1 aligns across 10 bases. The CDR3 totals 15 residues. With 7 bases clipped from V and 4 bases from J, the junction kept 7 bases outside the gene matches. The germline V gene encodes CDR1 ENHRY and CDR2 SYGVKD. CDR3 residues: CAITQDRGSGNTIYF. The CDR3 DNA reads as TGTGCCATCACTCAGGACAGGGGGTCCGGAAACACCATATATTTT.

This clone has more than one count but fewer than ten. The rearrangement links TRBV5-1 to TRBJ2-2; D possibly uses TRBD1 or TRBD2 (5 bases each). The CDR3 is made up of 15 amino acids. Between the trimmed V and J ends, which lost 0 bases and 4 bases, there was a span of 10 bases. The germline V gene encodes CDR1 SGHRS and CDR2 YFSETQ. CDR3 region: CASSLERGGTGELFF. The CDR3 region has the DNA TGCGCCAGCAGCTTGGAGAGGGGTGGCACCGGGGAGCTGTTTTTT.

This clone was seen only a few times. The CDR3: CASSLTQNTEAFF. The DNA for the CDR3 is TGTGCCAGCAGCTTAACCCAGAACACTGAAGCTTTCTTT. The chain couples TRBV7-9 to TRBJ1-1; D not certain. Germline CDR1 reads SEHNR; CDR2 reads FQNEAQ (reference sequence). Trimming stripped 2 bases from V and 1 base from J, with 5 bases between. This CDR3 region has 13 residues.

The chain is built from TRBV5-6 and TRBJ2-3; D ambiguous. Trimming shortened V by 1 base and J by 6 bases, and 3 bases separated the two germline ends. The CDR3 contains 11 residues. Germline V gene sequence: CDR1 SGHDT, CDR2 YYEEEE. The CDR3 DNA sequence: TGTGCCAGCAGCTTGCGGGATACGCAGTATTTT. Encoded protein: CASSLRDTQYF.